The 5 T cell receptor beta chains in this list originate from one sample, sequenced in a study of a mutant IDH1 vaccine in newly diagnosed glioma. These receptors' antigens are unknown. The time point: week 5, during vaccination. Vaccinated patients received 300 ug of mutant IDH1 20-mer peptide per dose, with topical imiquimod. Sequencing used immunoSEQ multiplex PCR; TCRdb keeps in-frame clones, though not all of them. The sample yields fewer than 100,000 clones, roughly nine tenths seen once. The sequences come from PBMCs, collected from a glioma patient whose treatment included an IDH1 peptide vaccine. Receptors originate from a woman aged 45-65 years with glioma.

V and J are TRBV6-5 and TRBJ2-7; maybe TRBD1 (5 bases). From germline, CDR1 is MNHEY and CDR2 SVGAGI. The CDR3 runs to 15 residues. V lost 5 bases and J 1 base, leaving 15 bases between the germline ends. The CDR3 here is CASSISREPSYEQYF. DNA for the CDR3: TGTGCCAGCAGTATTTCCAGGGAACCTTCCTACGAGCAGTACTTC.

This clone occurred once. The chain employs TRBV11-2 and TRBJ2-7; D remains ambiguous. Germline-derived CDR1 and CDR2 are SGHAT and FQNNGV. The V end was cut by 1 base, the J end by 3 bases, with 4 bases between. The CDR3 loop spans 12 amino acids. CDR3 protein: CASSLGSYEQYF. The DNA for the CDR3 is TGTGCCAGCAGCTTAGGGAGCTACGAGCAGTACTTC.

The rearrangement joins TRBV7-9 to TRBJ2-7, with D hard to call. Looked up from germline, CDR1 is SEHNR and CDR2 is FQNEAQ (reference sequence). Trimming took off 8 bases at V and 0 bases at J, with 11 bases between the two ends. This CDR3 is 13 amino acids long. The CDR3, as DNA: TGTGCCAGCTCCAGTGGGGACTCCTACGAGCAGTACTTC. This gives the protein CASSSGDSYEQYF. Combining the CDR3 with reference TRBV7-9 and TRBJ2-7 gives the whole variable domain DTGVSQNPRHKITKRGQNVTFRCDPISEHNRLYWYRQTLGQGPEFLTYFQNEAQLEKSRLLSDRFSAERPKGSFSTLEIQRTEQGDSAMYLCASSSGDSYEQYFGPGTRLTVT.

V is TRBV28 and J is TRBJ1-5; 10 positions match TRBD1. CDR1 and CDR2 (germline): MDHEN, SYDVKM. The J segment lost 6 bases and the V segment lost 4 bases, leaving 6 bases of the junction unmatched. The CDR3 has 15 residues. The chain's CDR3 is CASSSSGTGVQPQHF. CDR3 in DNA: TGTGCCAGCAGTTCGTCCGGGACAGGGGTTCAGCCCCAGCATTTT.

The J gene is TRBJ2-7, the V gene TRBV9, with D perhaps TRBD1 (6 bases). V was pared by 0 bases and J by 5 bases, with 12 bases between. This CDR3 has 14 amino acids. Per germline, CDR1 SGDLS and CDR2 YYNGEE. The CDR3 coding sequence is TGTGCCAGCAGCGTAGAACAGACAGGAAACGAGCAGTACTTC. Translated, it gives CASSVEQTGNEQYF. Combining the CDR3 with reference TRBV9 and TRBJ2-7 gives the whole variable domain DSGVTQTPKHLITATGQRVTLRCSPRSGDLSVYWYQQSLDQGLQFLIQYYNGEERAKGNILERFSAQQFPDLHSELNLSSLELGDSALYFCASSVEQTGNEQYFGPGTRLTVT.